A single TCR beta chain is shown here with its context. It lacks a known antigen. No base quality information exists; no much larger clone differs at one position. The donors were 40 or so Caucasian individuals from Russia, aged roughly 6 to 90 years, who were systemically healthy. Each donor gave around 9.9 milliliters of peripheral blood, collected into EDTA-treated Vacutainer tubes. PBMCs were isolated by Ficoll-Paque density-gradient centrifugation, with at least 6 million obtained per sample. Trizol reagent was used to extract total RNA from PBMCs, with at least 5.5 micrograms per sample. For every donor, flow cytometry on a PBMC aliquot measured the percentage of naive CD45RAhigh/CD27high T cells. The sample comes from a study of blood T cells in healthy people across ages (dated by TCRdb to 2014 to 2015). Describing the broader study: Template switching captured roughly one uniquely barcoded TCR beta cDNA molecule per two T cells in model experiments. Using the same blood draw, the study looked at two additional independent replicas of 1 million unique cDNA reads for two donors, one aged 18 to 30 and the other aged 80 or older. To track age-related changes in TCR beta repertoire diversity, the study relied on deep sequencing normalized with unique cDNA molecular identifiers. The donors were split into four age groups: young (average about 16 years), middle-aged (39), aged (roughly 60) and long-lived (approximately 80).

What the work shows at the level of the full study, not this receptor alone: There was a strong correlation between observed TCR beta diversity and the percentage of naive T cells measured by flow cytometry. Estimates of total diversity based on one million sequenced T cells were regarded as lower bounds and as underestimates. As age increased, observed TCR beta diversity per million T cells dropped in a roughly linear way, and a significant reduction was already evident by age around 41. Because donor CMV infection status was unknown, age-related changes in expanded clonotypes were potentially confounded. Since profiling was done on bulk unsorted PBMCs, naive and antigen-experienced compartments could not be conclusively compared. Compared with the aged group, the long-lived group had more naive CD4+ T cells, fewer expanded clones and increased TCR diversity, a pattern suggesting age selection.

Library prep was done by 5' RACE. The sequencing machine was an Illumina HiSeq 2500. A second PCR of about 6 to 11 cycles was run with a J-beta primer mix and a sample-barcoded 5' primer. A template-switch 5' adaptor carrying 12 random nucleotides introduced a unique molecular identifier onto each TCR beta cDNA molecule. Each sample yielded at least 2.5 million CDR3-containing paired-end reads. The Mint cDNA synthesis kit, primed by a TRBC-specific oligonucleotide, was used to synthesize first-strand cDNA from all RNA. Following uracil-DNA glycosylase treatment, a first 18-cycle PCR with universal primers M1SS and BC2_uni_R was performed on all cDNA. Per the source publication's procedure: For normalization, 1 million high-quality reads were randomly selected from each sample, with every read carrying a distinct molecular identifier. Reads sharing molecular identifiers were discarded rather than binned into consensus sequences. MiTCR, set to a Q25 quality threshold and the strictest error-elimination algorithm, was used for CDR3 identification, clonotype clustering and error correction. A nonparametric unseen species model using Euler transformation provided a lower-bound estimate of total TCR beta diversity. In-frame beta chains were kept once TCRdb had trimmed the public reads at Q25 with fastp and called clones with MiXCR. When rows share a CDR3 protein, they turn into one entry using the most common DNA and genes. For this entry, the V and J calls and clone size follow TCRdb and not the study's own pipeline. Within this sample are approximately 780,000 distinct CDR3 sequences, with more than 25% of them counted one time only. The ten largest clones capture 3% of the sample.

The germline V gene encodes CDR1 SEHNR and CDR2 FQNEAQ (reference sequence). V is trimmed back by 5 bases and J by 8 bases, and the junction contains 13 bases that no gene match accounts for. The CDR3 covers 16 residues, taking in both the cysteine and the phenylalanine. The read is trimmed to its CDR3 DNA, 48 bases read in frame from base 1. Separately, the same data were catalogued under a study of T cells of mothers and their children. The second study also describes: Donors were nine systemically healthy Caucasian individuals: three mothers and their six children. cDNA synthesis used all of the extracted RNA, with roughly 1.6 ug of RNA in each 15 ul reaction. Sample barcodes and 2-4 random nucleotides were added via the M1S primer in the second PCR. More than 9 million TCR beta CDR3 reads were obtained from each mother, and roughly 3 million reads were obtained from each child. In both related and unrelated pairs, thymic selection shapes the output of TCR recombination in a similar way, with inherited differences having only a minor effect. Normalized repertoire overlap was always slightly but never significantly higher in related than unrelated mother-child pairs. Persistent microchimeric T cell clones were not detected, at a sensitivity of approximately 100 clones per million clonotypes. To look for features that set related mother-child pairs apart from unrelated individuals, the researchers ran deep NGS to compare the TCR beta repertoires of mothers and children. The mean age was around 42 +/- 4 years for the mothers and roughly 11 +/- 4 years for the children. After adapter ligation was performed with NEBNext reagents, the libraries were sequenced on an Illumina HiSeq 2000 with 100+100 nt paired-end reads. To avoid cross-contamination, the mother libraries and the child libraries were prepared a month apart and sequenced in separate runs. For each donor, somewhere between about 450,000 and 2,100,000 distinct TCR beta clonotypes were identified. Naive TCR beta clonotypes were estimated from low-frequency clonotypes matched to each donor's FACS-determined naive share, without sorting.

The clonotype was recovered from a boy aged 5-17 years in good health. Sequencing used blood. The chain was built from TRBV7-9 and TRBJ2-1; 9 bases in the junction line up with TRBD1. The nucleotides read TGTGCCAGCAGCGCCCCGCCCGGGACAGGGTTCCATGAGCAGTTCTTC. The encoded protein is CASSAPPGTGFHEQFF.